This T cell receptor beta chain was sequenced during a study of blood T cell repertoires in COVID-19. Study-wide background: Sites across the United States, Italy and Spain contributed samples from acute and convalescent COVID-19. Nucleic acid was either cDNA or gDNA, and it came from T cells, B-cell-depleted T cells, or PBMCs.

The length of the CDR3 is 18 residues. Germline CDR1 is MDHEN and CDR2 is SYDVKM. After removal of 7 bases from V and 0 bases from J, the junction contained 14 bases not matched to a gene. In the source study's methods: The authors estimated nucleated cell counts from reference gene primer amplification. This table comes from immunoSEQ multiplex PCR, and its TCRdb copy is limited to in-frame clones, with some not included. V, J and clone size are those of that table, while D and trimming were read from the DNA. The sample has about 46,000 clones, roughly 91% seen once; the top ten hold over 8.5%. The sequence came from a man aged 50-60 years with active COVID-19. The sample comprised peripheral blood. The chain links TRBV28 to TRBJ1-5, with 8 bases fitting TRBD1. CDR3 residues: CASTPKDRGLYSNQPQHF. As DNA, the CDR3 is TGTGCCAGCACCCCGAAAGACAGGGGACTCTATAGCAATCAGCCCCAGCATTTT.